This note documents a single T cell receptor beta chain sequence. The protocol was immunoSEQ multiplex PCR, while the TCRdb copy is restricted to in-frame clones and leaves out a portion. The table records about 240,000 clones, approximately 83% of them present only once. Each participant's cohort was designated according to participant-reported clinical history. The entry originates in a study of blood T cell repertoires in COVID-19. Whole-study context: Both acute and convalescent COVID-19 samples were obtained from the United States, Italy and Spain.

This TCR derives from a woman aged 35 to 49 with acute COVID-19. Specimen: PBMCs or T cells enriched from blood (not recorded which).

CDR3 DNA: TGCGCCAGCAGCCGTCGACAGGGTGGGGCTTTCTTT. This encodes CASSRRQGGAFF. The chain joins TRBV5-1 to TRBJ1-1; TRBD1 matches at 7 bases. V lost 4 bases to trimming and J lost 11 bases; unmatched junction nucleotides: 8. This CDR3 is 12 amino acids long. Germline CDR1 SGHRS, CDR2 YFSETQ.